This T cell receptor (beta chain) was captured by sequencing in a study of T cell repertoires in cytomegalovirus infection. At the level of the study: Both CMV infection and a matching HLA type were indicated by public TCR beta signatures. General study points: HLA-C-restricted TCR beta clonotypes specific for CMV led the ex vivo response. CMV carriers with the relevant HLA were identified by cumulative public TCR beta family frequency.

TCRdb reanalysed the reads using MiXCR and keeps one entry per CDR3 protein. The table lists around 490,000 distinct CDR3 sequences, about 30% of them singletons, with about 13% in the top ten. To note about this clonotype: Its antigen is unidentified.

From germline, CDR1 is MNHEY and CDR2 SVGEGT. The V gene lost 0 bases and the J gene lost 0 bases, with 12 bases spanning the gap. The CDR3 length is 16 residues. Sequencing used PBMCs. This clonotype was sampled from a human donor in good health (CMV status not recorded). Some clones in this sample may be carry-over from other donors' samples. This rearrangement joins TRBV6-2 or TRBV6-3 to TRBJ2-7; no clear D. CDR3 coding DNA: TGTGCCAGCAGTTACTCCATAGGGTTGCTCTCCTACGAGCAGTACGTC. This encodes CASSYSIGLLSYEQYV.